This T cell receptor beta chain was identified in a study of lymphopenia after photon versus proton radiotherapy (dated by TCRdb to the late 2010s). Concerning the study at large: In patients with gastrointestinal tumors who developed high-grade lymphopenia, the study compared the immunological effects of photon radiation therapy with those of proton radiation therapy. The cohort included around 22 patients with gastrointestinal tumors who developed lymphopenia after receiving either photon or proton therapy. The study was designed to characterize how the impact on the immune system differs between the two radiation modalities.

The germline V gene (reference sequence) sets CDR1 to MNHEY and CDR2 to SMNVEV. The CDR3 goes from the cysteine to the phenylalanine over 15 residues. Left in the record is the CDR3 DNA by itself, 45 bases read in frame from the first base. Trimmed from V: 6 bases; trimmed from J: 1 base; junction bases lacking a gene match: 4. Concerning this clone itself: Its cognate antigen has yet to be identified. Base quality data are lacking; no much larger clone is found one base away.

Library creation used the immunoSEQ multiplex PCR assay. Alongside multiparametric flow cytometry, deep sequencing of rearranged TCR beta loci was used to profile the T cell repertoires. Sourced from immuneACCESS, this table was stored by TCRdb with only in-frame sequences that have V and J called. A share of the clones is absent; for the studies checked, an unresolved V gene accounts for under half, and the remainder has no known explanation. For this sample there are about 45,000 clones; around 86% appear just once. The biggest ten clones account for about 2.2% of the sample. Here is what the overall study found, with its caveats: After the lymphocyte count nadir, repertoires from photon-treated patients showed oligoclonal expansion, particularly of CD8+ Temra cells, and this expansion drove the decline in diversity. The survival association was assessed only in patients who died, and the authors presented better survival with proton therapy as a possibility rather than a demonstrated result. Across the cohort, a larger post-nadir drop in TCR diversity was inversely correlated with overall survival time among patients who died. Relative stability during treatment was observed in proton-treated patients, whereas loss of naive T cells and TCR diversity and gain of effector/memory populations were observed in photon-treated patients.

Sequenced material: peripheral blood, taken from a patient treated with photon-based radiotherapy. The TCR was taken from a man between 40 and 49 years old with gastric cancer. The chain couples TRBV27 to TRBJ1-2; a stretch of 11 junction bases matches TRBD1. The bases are TGTGCCAGCAGCGCCGGGACAGGGGGTAACTATGGCTACACCTTC. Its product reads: CASSAGTGGNYGYTF.